This is a list of T cell receptor beta chains from one sample in a study of control samples from healthy donors and cancer patients. The table came from immunoSEQ multiplex PCR; TCRdb's copy has only in-frame clones and leaves some out. The data contain 130,000 or so clones, about 88% of them singletons. Sequencing was performed on blood. These TCRs come from a man aged 50-59 years in good health. The CDR3 runs from the conserved cysteine through the conserved F or W. The order of the fields is V gene, J gene, D gene, CDR3 DNA, CDR3 protein. The D gene is left open where the match is weak.

>TRBV3-1/TRBV3-2|TRBJ1-6|.
TGTGCCAGCAGCCCCCGCGGGGCGAGGGGGAGGGCAAATTCACCCCTCCACTTT
CASSPRGARGRANSPLHF
>TRBV3-1/TRBV3-2|TRBJ1-1|.
TGTGCCAGCAGCCAGGCCGGGAGCCGGGATACTGAAGCTTTCTTT
CASSQAGSRDTEAFF
>TRBV10-3|TRBJ2-7|.
TGTGCCATCAGTGAGGAGTACGAGCAGTACTTC
CAISEEYEQYF
>TRBV19|TRBJ2-2|TRBD2
TGTGCCAGTACCCCTGGGAGCGGGGCGAACACCGGGGAGCTGTTTTTT
CASTPGSGANTGELFF
>TRBV7-2|TRBJ1-6|TRBD1
TGTGCCAGCAGCCCCCACGACAGGGCCAATTCACCCCTCCACTTT
CASSPHDRANSPLHF
>TRBV27|TRBJ2-3|.
TGTGCCAGCAGTCCCATTGGCGATACGCAGTATTTT
CASSPIGDTQYF
>TRBV19|TRBJ1-1|.
TGTGCCAGTAGTTCACCGACGGGCATGAACACTGAAGCTTTCTTT
CASSSPTGMNTEAFF
>TRBV6-6|TRBJ1-6|.
TGTGCCAGCAGTTACTCTGGGAGCTCCTATAATTCACCCCTCCACTTT
CASSYSGSSYNSPLHF
>TRBV19|TRBJ2-7|TRBD1
TGTGCCAGTAGTATCTCCCAGGGGGCAGGGGAGCAGTACTTC
CASSISQGAGEQYF
>TRBV10-3|TRBJ2-7|TRBD2
TGTGCCATCAGTGAGAGAAAAGCGGGGGGCCTGAATTACGAGCAGTACTTC
CAISERKAGGLNYEQYF